This T cell receptor beta chain is from a study of blood T cell repertoires in COVID-19. About the research overall: Whether acute or convalescent, the COVID-19 samples came from the United States, Italy and Spain.

Assay: immunoSEQ multiplex PCR; the TCRdb copy retains only in-frame clones and omits some. The repertoire includes 300,000 to 400,000 clones, 88% of them detected once, and 1.5% to 2% sits in the top ten. V lost 0 bases, J lost 11 bases, and 19 bases lay in between. Per the germline V gene, CDR1 is MNHEY and CDR2 is SVGAGI. The CDR3 runs 15 residues. The TCR was taken from a woman aged 30 to 39 with COVID-19, enrolled during active disease. The gene calls are TRBV6-5 and TRBJ1-2; D gene uncertain. The sequenced sample was peripheral blood. DNA for the CDR3: TGTGCCAGCAGTTACTCCCCTTTAGGGCGTACGGGGTACACCTTC. It is translated as CASSYSPLGRTGYTF.